This T cell receptor beta chain derives from a study of blood T cells in healthy people across ages. Findings and caveats of the study: The fall in TCR beta diversity per million T cells was roughly linear with age. Possibly confounding the expanded clonotype changes was the fact that donor CMV status was unknown.

Germline loops: CDR1 MNHEY, CDR2 SVGEGT. CDR3 size: 15 residues. Trimming left V 1 base short and J 3 bases short, with 7 bases between. With regard to this clonotype: The antigen remains undetermined.

A J-beta primer mix and a sample-barcoded 5' primer were used in a second PCR of about 7 to 11 cycles. A template-switch adaptor with 12 random nucleotides tagged each cDNA molecule. In TCRdb, the 5' RACE reads were re-called with MiXCR into one record per CDR3 protein. The sample consists of roughly 1.5 million distinct CDR3 sequences, less than 45% of them appearing once. The chain has TRBV6-2 or TRBV6-3 and TRBJ2-6; D is undetermined. Sequenced material: blood. The TCR originated in a woman between 18 and 29 years old in good health. In DNA form, the CDR3 reads TGTGCCAGCAGTTACTTCCTCCTTGGGGCCAACGTCCTGACTTTC. It translates to CASSYFLLGANVLTF.